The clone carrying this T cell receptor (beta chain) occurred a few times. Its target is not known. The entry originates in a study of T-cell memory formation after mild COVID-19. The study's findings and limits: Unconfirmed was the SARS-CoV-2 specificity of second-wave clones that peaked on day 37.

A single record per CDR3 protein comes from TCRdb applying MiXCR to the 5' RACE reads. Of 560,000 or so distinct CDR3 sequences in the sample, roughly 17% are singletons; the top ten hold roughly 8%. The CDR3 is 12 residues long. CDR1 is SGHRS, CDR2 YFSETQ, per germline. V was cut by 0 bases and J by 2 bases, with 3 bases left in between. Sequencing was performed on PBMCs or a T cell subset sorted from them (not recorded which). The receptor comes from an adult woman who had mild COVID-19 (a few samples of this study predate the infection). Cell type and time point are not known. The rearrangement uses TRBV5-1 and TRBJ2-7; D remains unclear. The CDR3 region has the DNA TGCGCCAGCAGCTTGGAACCCTACGAGCAGTACTTC. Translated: CASSLEPYEQYF.